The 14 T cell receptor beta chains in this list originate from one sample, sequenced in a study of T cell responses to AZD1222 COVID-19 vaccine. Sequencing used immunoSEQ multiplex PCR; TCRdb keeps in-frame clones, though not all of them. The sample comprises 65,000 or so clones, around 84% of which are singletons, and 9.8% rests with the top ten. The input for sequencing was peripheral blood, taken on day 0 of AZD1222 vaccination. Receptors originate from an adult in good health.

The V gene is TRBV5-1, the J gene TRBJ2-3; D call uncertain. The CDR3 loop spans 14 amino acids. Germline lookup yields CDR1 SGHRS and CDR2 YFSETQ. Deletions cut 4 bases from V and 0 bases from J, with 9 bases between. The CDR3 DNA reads TGCGCCAGCAGCCAGACTGCTAGCACAGATACGCAGTATTTT. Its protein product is CASSQTASTDTQYF.

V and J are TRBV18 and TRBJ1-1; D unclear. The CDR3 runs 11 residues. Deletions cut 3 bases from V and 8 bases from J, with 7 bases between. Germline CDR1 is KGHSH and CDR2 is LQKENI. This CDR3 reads CASSPSLEAFF. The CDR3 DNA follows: TGTGCCAGCTCACCTTCATTAGAAGCTTTCTTT. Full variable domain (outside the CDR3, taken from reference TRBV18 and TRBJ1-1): NAGVMQNPRHLVRRRGQEARLRCSPMKGHSHVYWYRQLPEEGLKFMVYLQKENIIDESGMPKERFSAEFPKEGPSILRIQQVVRGDSAAYFCASSPSLEAFFGQGTRLTVV.

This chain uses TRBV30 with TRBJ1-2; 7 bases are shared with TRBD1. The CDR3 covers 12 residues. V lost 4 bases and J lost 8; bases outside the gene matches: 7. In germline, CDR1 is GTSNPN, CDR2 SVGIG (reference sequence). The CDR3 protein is CAWTTTGKGYTF. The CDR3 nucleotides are TGTGCCTGGACTACGACAGGGAAGGGCTACACCTTC.

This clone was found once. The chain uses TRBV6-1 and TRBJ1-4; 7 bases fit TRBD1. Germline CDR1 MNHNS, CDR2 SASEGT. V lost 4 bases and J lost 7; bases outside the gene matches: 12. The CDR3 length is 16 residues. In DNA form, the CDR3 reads TGTGCCAGCAGTGTTGACAGGGTTATTGCTCTTGAAAAACTGTTTTTT. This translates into CASSVDRVIALEKLFF.

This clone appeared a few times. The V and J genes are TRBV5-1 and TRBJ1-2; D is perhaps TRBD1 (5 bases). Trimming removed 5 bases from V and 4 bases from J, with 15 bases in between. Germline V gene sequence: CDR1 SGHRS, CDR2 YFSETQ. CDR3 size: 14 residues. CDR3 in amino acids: CASRWGPNPYGYTF. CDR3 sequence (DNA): TGCGCCAGCAGATGGGGCCCAAATCCCTATGGCTACACCTTC.

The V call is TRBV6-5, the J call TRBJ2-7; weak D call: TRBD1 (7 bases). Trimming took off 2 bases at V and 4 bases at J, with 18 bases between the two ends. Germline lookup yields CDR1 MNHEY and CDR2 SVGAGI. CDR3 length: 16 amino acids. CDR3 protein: CASSYQRAGGRYEQYF. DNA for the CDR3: TGTGCCAGCAGTTACCAGCGGGCAGGGGGACGATACGAGCAGTACTTC.

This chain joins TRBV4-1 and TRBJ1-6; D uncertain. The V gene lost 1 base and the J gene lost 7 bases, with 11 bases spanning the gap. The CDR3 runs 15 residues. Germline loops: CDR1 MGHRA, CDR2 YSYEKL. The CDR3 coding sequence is TGCGCCAGCAGCCAAGGGGTCCCGGGAAATTCACCCCTCCACTTT. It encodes CASSQGVPGNSPLHF.

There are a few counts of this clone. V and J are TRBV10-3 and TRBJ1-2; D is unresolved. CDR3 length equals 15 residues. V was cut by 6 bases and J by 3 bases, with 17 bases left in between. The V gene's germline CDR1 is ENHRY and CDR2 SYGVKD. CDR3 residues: CAISDRPGTDYGYTF. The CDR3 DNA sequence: TGTGCCATCAGCGATCGTCCGGGAACAGACTATGGCTACACCTTC.

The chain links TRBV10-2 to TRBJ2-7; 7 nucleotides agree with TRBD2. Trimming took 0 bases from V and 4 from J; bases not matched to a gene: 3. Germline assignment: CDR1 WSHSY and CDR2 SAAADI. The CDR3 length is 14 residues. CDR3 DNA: TGCGCCAGCAGTGAGTCAGGACTAGTGTACGAGCAGTACTTC. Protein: CASSESGLVYEQYF.

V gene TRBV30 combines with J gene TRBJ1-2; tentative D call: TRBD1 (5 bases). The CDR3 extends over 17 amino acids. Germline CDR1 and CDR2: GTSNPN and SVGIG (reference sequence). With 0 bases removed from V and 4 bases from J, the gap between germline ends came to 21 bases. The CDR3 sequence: CAWSVQAVRAYFYGYTF. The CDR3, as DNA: TGTGCCTGGAGTGTACAGGCAGTGAGAGCCTATTTCTATGGCTACACCTTC.

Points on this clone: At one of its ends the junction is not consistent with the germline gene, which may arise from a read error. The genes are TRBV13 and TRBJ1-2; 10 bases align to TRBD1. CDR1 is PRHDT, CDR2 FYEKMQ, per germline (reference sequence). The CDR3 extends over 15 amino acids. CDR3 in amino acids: CASSLGQGDSYGYTF. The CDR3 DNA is TGTGCCAGCAGCCTAGGACAGGGGGACAGCTATGGCTACACCTTC. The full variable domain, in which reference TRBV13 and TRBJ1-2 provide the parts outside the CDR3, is AAGVIQSPRHLIKEKRETATLKCYPIPRHDTVYWYQQGPGQDPQFLISFYEKMQSDKGSIPDRFSAQQFSDYHSELNMSSLELGDSALYFCASSLGQGDSYGYTFGSGTRLTVV.

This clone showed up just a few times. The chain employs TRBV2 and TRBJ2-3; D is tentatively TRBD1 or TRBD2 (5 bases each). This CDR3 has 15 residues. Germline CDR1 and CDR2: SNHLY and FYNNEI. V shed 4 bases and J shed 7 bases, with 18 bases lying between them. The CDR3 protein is CASSVIQGPGHTQYF. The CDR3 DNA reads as TGTGCCAGCAGTGTTATCCAGGGACCGGGCCATACGCAGTATTTT.

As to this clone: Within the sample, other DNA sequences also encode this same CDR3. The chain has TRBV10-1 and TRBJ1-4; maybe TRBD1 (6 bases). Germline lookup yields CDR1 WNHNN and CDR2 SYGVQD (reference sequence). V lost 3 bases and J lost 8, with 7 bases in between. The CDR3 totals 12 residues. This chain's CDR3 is CASSEQGEKLFF. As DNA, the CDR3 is TGCGCCAGCAGTGAACAGGGCGAAAAACTGTTTTTT.

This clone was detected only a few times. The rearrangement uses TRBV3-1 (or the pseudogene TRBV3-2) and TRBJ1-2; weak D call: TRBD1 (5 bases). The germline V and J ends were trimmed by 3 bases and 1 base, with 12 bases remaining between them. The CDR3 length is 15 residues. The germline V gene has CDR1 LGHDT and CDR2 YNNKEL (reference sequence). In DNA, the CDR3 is TGTGCCAGCAGCCAGCAGGGTTGGTTTAACTATGGCTACACCTTC. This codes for CASSQQGWFNYGYTF.